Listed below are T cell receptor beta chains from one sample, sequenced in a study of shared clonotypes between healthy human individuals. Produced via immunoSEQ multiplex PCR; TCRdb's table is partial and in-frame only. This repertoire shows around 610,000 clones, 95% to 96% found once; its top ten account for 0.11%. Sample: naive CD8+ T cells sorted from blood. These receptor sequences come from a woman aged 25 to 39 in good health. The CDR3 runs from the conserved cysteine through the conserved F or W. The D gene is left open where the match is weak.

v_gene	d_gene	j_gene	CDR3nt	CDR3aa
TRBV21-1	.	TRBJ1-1	TGTGCCAGCTTTAAGGCGTCAGGAATCATGAACACTGAAGCTTTCTTT	CASFKASGIMNTEAFF
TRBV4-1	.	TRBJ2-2	TGCGCCAGCAGCACCAGACTAGGACTTGGTGGGGAGCTGTTTTTT	CASSTRLGLGGELFF
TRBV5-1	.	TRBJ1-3	TGCGCCATCTCAACGTGGTCGGGAAACACCATATATTTT	CAISTWSGNTIYF
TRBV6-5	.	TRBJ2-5	TGTGCCAGCAGTTACGGGGAGACCCAGTACTTC	CASSYGETQYF
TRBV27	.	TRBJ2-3	TGTGCCAGCAGTTTATCGCTGCCCCTGAGTGTTACAGATACGCAGTATTTT	CASSLSLPLSVTDTQYF
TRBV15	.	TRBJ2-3	TGTGCCACCAGCAGAGAACCACTCACAGATACGCAGTATTTT	CATSREPLTDTQYF
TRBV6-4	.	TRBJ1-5	TGTGCCAGCAGTGACTCGAAGGGAAGGACAGCGCCCAATCAGCCCCAGCATTTT	CASSDSKGRTAPNQPQHF
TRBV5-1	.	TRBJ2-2	TGCGCCAGCAGCTTAAGACGGAGGGACACCGGGGAGCTGTTTTTT	CASSLRRRDTGELFF
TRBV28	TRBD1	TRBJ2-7	TGTGCCAGCAGTGCCACGACAGGGCTGGTCTACGAGCAGTACTTC	CASSATTGLVYEQYF
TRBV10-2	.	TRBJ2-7	TGCGCCAGCAGTGAAGGGCCTGCCTACGAGCAGTACTTC	CASSEGPAYEQYF
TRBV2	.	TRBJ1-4	TGTGCCAGCGGAAGGAGAACGGCAACTAATGAAAAACTGTTTTTT	CASGRRTATNEKLFF
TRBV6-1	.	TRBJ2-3	TGTGCCAGCAGTGATTTGGCTTTTGGTAGCACAGATACGCAGTATTTT	CASSDLAFGSTDTQYF
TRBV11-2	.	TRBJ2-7	TGTGCCAGCAGCTTCGGGAGTAGTCTAGAAGAGCAGTACTTC	CASSFGSSLEEQYF
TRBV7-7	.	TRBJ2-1	TGTGCCAGCAGCTTAGCACAGTACAATGAGCAGTTCTTC	CASSLAQYNEQFF
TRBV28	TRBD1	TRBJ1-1	TGTGCCAGCAGTATGTGGACAGGGCCGGACACTGAAGCTTTCTTT	CASSMWTGPDTEAFF
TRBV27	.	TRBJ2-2	TGTGCCAGCAGGTTCCTCAAGGGGGGAGCGAACACCGGGGAGCTGTTTTTT	CASRFLKGGANTGELFF
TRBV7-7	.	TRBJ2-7	TGTGCCAGCAGCTCCCAGGGTTCCTACGAGCAGTACTTC	CASSSQGSYEQYF
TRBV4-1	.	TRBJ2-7	TGCGCCAGCAGCATAGGGACAGCGGGTGCCTCCTACGAGCAGTACTTC	CASSIGTAGASYEQYF
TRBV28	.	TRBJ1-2	TGTGCCAGCAGGCCCGGGGGAAATTATGGCTACACCTTC	CASRPGGNYGYTF